The clone carrying this TCR beta chain was detected a few times. PCR was performed a second time for about 7 to 11 cycles using a sample-barcoded 5' primer and a J-beta primer mix. TCRdb processed the 5' RACE reads anew with MiXCR; each CDR3 protein has one entry. The table includes approximately 810,000 distinct CDR3 sequences, roughly 26% detected once. This sample was included in a study of blood T cells in healthy people across ages. The CDR3 extends over 16 amino acids. The germline V gene has CDR1 SGHTA and CDR2 FQGNSA. V gave up 5 bases and J gave up 11 bases; unmatched junction bases: 14. Healthy Caucasian individuals from Russia aged roughly 6 to 90 were enrolled as donors.

The sample consisted of blood. The rearrangement links TRBV7-2 to TRBJ2-5; 13 bases fit TRBD2. The TCR sequence derives from a woman older than 75 in good health. Here the CDR3 DNA reads TGTGCCAGCAGCCCCGGACTAGCGGGGGCCCTGGGGGAGCAGTACTTC. Protein product: CASSPGLAGALGEQYF. The whole variable domain, remainder taken from reference TRBV7-2 and TRBJ2-5, is GAGVSQSPSNKVTEKGKDVELRCDPISGHTALYWYRQSLGQGLEFLIYFQGNSAPDKSGLPSDRFSAERTGGSVSTLTIQRTQQEDSAVYLCASSPGLAGALGEQYFGPGTRLLVL.